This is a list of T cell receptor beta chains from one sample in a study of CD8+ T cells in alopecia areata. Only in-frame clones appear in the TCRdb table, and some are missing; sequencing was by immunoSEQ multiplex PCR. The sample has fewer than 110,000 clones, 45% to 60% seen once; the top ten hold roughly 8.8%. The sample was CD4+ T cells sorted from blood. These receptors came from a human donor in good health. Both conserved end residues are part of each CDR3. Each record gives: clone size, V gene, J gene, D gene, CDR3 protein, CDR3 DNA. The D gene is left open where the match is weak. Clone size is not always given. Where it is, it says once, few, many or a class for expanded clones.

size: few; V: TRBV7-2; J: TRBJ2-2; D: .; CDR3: CASSWGPGELFF; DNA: TGTGCCAGCAGCTGGGGGCCCGGGGAGCTGTTTTTT
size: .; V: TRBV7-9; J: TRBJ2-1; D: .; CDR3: CASSLGQGLANDEQFF; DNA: TGTGCCAGCAGCTTAGGCCAGGGTCTAGCCAACGATGAGCAGTTCTTC
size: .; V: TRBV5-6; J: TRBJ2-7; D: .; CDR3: CASSLRGARVSYEQYF; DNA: TGTGCCAGCAGCTTGAGGGGGGCGAGGGTTTCCTACGAGCAGTACTTC
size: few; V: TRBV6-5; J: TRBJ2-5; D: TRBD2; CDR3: CASSYRASGGFVTQYF; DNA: TGTGCCAGCAGTTACAGGGCTAGCGGGGGGTTTGTGACCCAGTACTTC
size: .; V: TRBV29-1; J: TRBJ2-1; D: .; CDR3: CSVGQGYNEQFF; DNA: TGCAGCGTTGGGCAGGGCTACAATGAGCAGTTCTTC
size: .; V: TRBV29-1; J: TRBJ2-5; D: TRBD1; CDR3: CSEVQGAGETQYF; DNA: TGCAGCGAGGTACAGGGGGCGGGTGAGACCCAGTACTTC
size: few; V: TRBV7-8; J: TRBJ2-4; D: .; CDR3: CASSLQGWDIQYF; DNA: TGTGCCAGCAGCTTGCAGGGGTGGGACATTCAGTACTTC
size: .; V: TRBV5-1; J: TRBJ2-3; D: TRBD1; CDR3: CASSSRRQGFTDTQYF; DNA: TGCGCCAGCAGCTCCCGAAGACAGGGATTCACAGATACGCAGTATTTT
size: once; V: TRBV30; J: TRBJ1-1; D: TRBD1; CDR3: CAFDIPGTGNTEAFF; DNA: TGTGCCTTTGACATTCCCGGGACAGGGAACACTGAAGCTTTCTTT
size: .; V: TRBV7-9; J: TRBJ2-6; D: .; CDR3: CASSPKRSGANVLTF; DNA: TGTGCCAGCAGCCCGAAGAGGTCTGGGGCCAACGTCCTGACTTTC
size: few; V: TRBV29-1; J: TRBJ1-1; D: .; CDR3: CSVRRIYDTEAFF; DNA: TGCAGCGTTAGAAGGATATACGACACTGAAGCTTTCTTT
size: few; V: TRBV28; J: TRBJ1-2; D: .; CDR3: CASSPYTGPGVRGYTF; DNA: TGTGCCAGCAGTCCCTATACAGGTCCCGGGGTCCGGGGCTACACCTTC
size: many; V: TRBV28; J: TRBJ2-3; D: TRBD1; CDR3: CASSSPQGAGTDTQYF; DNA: TGTGCCAGCAGTTCGCCACAGGGGGCTGGCACAGATACGCAGTATTTT
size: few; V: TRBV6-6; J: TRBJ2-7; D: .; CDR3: CASSSWTQSSYEQYF; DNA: TGTGCCAGCAGTTCCTGGACACAATCATCCTACGAGCAGTACTTC
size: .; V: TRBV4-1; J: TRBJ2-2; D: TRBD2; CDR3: CASSQAASGGTGELFF; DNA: TGCGCCAGCAGCCAAGCAGCTAGCGGGGGTACCGGGGAGCTGTTTTTT
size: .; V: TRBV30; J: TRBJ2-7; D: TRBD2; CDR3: CAWSLGLGDEQYF; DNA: TGTGCCTGGAGTTTGGGACTAGGTGACGAGCAGTACTTC
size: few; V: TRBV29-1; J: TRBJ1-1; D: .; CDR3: CSVGRGDTEAFF; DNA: TGCAGCGTTGGCAGGGGAGACACTGAAGCTTTCTTT
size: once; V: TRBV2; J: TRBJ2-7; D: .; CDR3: CASRRNTAYEQYF; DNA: TGTGCCAGCAGACGAAACACCGCCTACGAGCAGTACTTC
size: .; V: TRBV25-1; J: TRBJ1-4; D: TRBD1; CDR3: CASRLGQGPLLFF; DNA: TGTGCCAGCCGCTTGGGACAGGGTCCTCTTTTGTTTTTT
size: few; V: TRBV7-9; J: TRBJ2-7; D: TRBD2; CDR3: CASSSGLALSEQYF; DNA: TGTGCCAGCAGCTCGGGACTAGCTCTCTCCGAGCAGTACTTC
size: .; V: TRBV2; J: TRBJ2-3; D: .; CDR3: CATTPRDTQYF; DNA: TGTGCCACTACGCCCAGAGATACGCAGTATTTT
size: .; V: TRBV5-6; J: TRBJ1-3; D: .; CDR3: CASSLVTGSGNTIYF; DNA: TGTGCCAGCAGCTTGGTAACAGGGTCTGGAAACACCATATATTTT
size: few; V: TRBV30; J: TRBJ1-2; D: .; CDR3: CAWRDINYGYTF; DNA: TGTGCCTGGAGGGACATCAACTATGGCTACACCTTC
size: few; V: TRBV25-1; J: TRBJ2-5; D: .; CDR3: CASSEKKRKETQYF; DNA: TGTGCCAGCAGTGAAAAAAAGAGGAAAGAGACCCAGTACTTC
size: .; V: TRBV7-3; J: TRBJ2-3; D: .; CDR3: CASSLQGLTSTDTQYF; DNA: TGTGCCAGCAGCTTACAGGGCTTAACTAGCACAGATACGCAGTATTTT
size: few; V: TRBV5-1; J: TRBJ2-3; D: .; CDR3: CASSLLEALDTQYF; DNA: TGCGCCAGCAGCTTATTAGAAGCCCTAGATACGCAGTATTTT
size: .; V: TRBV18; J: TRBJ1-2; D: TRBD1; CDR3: CASSGTGGGYGYTF; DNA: TGTGCCAGCTCCGGGACAGGGGGCGGCTATGGCTACACCTTC
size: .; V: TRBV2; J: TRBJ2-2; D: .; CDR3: CASSEHRFTGELFF; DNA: TGTGCCAGCAGTGAACACAGATTCACCGGGGAGCTGTTTTTT
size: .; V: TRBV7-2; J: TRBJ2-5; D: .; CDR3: CASSPSRVAQETQYF; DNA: TGTGCCAGCAGCCCCTCCAGGGTGGCCCAAGAGACCCAGTACTTC
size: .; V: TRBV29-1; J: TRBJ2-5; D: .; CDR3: CSAINRDNQETQYF; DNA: TGCAGCGCCATAAACCGGGACAATCAAGAGACCCAGTACTTC
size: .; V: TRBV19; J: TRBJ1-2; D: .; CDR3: CASSLQGSAYGYTF; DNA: TGTGCCAGTAGTCTACAGGGATCCGCCTATGGCTACACCTTC
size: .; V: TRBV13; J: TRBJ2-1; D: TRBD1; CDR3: CASSTLRQGDLGNEQFF; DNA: TGTGCCAGCAGCACCCTAAGACAGGGGGACTTAGGTAATGAGCAGTTCTTC
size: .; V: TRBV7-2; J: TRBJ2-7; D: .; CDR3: CASSLAGTNYEQYF; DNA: TGTGCCAGCAGCCTTGCTGGGACAAACTACGAGCAGTACTTC
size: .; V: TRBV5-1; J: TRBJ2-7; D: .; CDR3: CASSLDPVAEQYF; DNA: TGCGCCAGCAGCTTGGACCCGGTGGCGGAGCAGTACTTC
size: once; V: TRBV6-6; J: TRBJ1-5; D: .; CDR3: CASGIIGGNQPQHF; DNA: TGTGCCAGCGGTATAATAGGGGGCAATCAGCCCCAGCATTTT
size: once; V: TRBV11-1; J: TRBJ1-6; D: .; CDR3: CASSLAQGSPLHF; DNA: TGTGCCAGCAGCTTAGCGCAGGGCTCACCCCTCCACTTT
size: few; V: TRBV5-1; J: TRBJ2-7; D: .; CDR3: CASSLGGLSSYEQYF; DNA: TGCGCCAGCAGCCTCGGGGGGCTCAGCTCCTACGAGCAGTACTTC
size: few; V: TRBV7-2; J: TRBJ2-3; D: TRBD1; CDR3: CASSLGQGTQYF; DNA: TGTGCCAGCAGCTTAGGACAGGGAACGCAGTATTTT
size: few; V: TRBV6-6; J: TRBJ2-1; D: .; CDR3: CASNDFGNEQFF; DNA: TGTGCCAGCAACGACTTCGGAAATGAGCAGTTCTTC
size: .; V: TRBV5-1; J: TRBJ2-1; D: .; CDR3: CASSLPGGADNEQFF; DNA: TGCGCCAGCAGCTTGCCTGGGGGCGCAGACAATGAGCAGTTCTTC
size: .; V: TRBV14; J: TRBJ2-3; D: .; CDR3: CASSQEFAQYF; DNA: TGTGCCAGCAGCCAAGAATTTGCGCAGTATTTT
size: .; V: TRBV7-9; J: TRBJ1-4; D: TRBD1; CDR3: CASSLASFLGQGANEKLFF; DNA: TGTGCCAGCAGCTTAGCGTCTTTTCTCGGCCAGGGGGCTAATGAAAAACTGTTTTTT
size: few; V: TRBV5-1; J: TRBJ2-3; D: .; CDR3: CASSLELPDTQYF; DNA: TGCGCCAGCAGCTTGGAACTCCCGGATACGCAGTATTTT
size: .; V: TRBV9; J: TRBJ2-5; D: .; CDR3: CASSGSGQETQYF; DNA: TGTGCCAGCAGCGGGAGTGGTCAAGAGACCCAGTACTTC
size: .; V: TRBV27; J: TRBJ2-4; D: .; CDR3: CASRPRQSFGAENIQYF; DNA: TGTGCCAGCAGACCTAGACAGAGCTTCGGTGCTGAAAACATTCAGTACTTC
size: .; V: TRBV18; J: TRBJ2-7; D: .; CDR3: CASSPTKDRTEQYF; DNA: TGTGCCAGCTCACCTACAAAAGACAGGACCGAGCAGTACTTC
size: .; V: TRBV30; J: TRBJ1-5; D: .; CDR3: CAWSVRSPGQVHQPQHF; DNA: TGTGCCTGGAGTGTAAGGTCCCCGGGTCAGGTTCATCAGCCCCAGCATTTT
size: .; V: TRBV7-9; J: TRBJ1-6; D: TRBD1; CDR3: CASSEQGANSPLHF; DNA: TGTGCCAGCAGTGAACAGGGGGCCAATTCACCCCTCCACTTT
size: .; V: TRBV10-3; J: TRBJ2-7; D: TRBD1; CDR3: CATTHQWTGFSYEQYF; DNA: TGTGCCACAACGCATCAATGGACAGGGTTCTCCTACGAGCAGTACTTC
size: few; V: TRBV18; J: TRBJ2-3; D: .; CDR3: CASSPRISTDTQYF; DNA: TGTGCCAGCTCACCAAGGATCTCCACAGATACGCAGTATTTT
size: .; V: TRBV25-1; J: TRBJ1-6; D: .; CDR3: CASSEWLDNSPLHF; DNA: TGTGCCAGCAGTGAATGGCTTGATAATTCACCCCTCCACTTT